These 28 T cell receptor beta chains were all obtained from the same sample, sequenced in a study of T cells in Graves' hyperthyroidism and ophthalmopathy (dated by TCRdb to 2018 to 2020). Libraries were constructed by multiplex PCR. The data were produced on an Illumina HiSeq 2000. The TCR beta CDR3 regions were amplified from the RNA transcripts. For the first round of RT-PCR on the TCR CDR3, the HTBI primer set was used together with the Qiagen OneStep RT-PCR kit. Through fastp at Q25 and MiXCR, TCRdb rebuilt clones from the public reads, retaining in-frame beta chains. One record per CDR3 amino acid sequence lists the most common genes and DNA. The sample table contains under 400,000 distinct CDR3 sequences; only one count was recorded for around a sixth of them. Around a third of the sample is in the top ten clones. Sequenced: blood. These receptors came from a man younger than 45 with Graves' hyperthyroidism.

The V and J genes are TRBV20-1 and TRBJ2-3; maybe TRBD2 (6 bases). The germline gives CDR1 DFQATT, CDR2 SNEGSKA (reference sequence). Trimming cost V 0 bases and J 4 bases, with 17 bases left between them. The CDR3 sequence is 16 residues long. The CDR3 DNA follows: TGCAGTGCTAGAGATCTAAACGGGAGTCCCGCAGATACGCAGTATTTT. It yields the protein CSARDLNGSPADTQYF.

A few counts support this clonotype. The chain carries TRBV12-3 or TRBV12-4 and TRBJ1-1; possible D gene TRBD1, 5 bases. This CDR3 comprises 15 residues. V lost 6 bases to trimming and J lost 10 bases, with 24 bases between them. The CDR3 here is CASRPERVGRVGAFF. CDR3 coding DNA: TGTGCCAGCAGACCAGAAAGGGTCGGCAGGGTCGGAGCTTTCTTT.

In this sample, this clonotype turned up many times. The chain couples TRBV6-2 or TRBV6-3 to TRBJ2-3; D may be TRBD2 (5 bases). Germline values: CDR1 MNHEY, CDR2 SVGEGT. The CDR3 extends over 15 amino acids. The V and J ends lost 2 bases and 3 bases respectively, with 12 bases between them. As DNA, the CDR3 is TGTGCCAGCAGTTACAAGCGCCCGGGAACAGATACGCAGTATTTT. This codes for CASSYKRPGTDTQYF.

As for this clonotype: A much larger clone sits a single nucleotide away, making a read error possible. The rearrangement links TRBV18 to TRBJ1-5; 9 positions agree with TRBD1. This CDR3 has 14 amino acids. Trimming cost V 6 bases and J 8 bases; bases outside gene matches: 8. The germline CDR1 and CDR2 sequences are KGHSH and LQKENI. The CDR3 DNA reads TGTGCCAGCTCGGGCCGGGACAGGGTTGAGCCCCAGCATTTT. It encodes CASSGRDRVEPQHF.

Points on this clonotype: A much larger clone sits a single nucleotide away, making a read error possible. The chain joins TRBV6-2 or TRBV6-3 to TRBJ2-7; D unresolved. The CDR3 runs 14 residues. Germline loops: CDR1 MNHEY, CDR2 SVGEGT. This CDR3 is CAGSPLLRPYEQYF. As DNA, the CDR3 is TGTGCCGGCAGTCCACTACTCAGACCCTACGAGCAGTACTTC.

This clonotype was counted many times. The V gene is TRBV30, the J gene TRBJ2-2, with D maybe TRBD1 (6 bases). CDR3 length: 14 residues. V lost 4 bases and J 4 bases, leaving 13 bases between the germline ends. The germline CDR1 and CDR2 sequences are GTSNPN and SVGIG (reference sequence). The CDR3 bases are TGTGCCTGGAACAGGGATATGGGCACCGGGGAGCTGTTTTTT. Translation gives CAWNRDMGTGELFF.

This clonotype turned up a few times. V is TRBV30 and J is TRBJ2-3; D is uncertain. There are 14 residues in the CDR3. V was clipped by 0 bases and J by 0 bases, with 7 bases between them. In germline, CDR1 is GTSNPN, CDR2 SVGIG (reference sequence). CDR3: CAWSVRLSTDTQYF. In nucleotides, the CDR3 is TGTGCCTGGAGTGTACGACTGAGCACAGATACGCAGTATTTT. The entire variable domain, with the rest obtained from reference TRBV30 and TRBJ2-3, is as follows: SQTIHQWPATLVQPVGSPLSLECTVEGTSNPNLYWYRQAAGRGLQLLFYSVGIGQISSEVPQNLSASRPQDRQFILSSKKLLLSDSGFYLCAWSVRLSTDTQYFGPGTRLTVL.

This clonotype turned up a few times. CDR3 in amino acids: CASSLEEGFTYEQYF. The CDR3 DNA reads as TGTGCCAGCAGCTTGGAGGAAGGCTTTACCTACGAGCAGTACTTC. The chain has TRBV5-6 and TRBJ2-7; D is undetermined. The germline V gene has CDR1 SGHDT and CDR2 YYEEEE. The CDR3 length is 15 residues. The germline V and J ends were trimmed by 0 bases and 2 bases, with 12 bases remaining between them.

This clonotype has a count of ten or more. The CDR3 bases are TGTGCCAGCAGGAAATTAGCGGGAGGGCCCTGGGAGCAGTACTTC. Amino acid sequence: CASRKLAGGPWEQYF. The gene calls are TRBV27 and TRBJ2-7; 11 bases match TRBD2. Germline lookup yields CDR1 MNHEY and CDR2 SMNVEV (reference sequence). J was trimmed by 7 bases and V by 6 bases; bases with no gene match: 11. This CDR3 has 15 amino acids.

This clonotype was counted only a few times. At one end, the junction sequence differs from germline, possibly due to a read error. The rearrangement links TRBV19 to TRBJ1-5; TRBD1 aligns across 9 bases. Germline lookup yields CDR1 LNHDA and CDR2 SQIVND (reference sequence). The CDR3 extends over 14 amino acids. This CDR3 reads CASSIDRGLGPQHF. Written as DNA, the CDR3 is TGTGCCAGTAGCATAGACAGGGGGTTAGGGCCCCAGCATTTT.

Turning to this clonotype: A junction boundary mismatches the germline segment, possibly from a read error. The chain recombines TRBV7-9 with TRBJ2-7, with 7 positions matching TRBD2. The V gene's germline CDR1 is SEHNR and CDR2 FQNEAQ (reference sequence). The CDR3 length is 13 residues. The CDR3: CAGSQAGSYEQYF. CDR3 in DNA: TGTGCCGGCAGCCAAGCGGGGAGCTACGAGCAGTACTTC. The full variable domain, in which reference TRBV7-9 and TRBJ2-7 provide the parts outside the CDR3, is DTGVSQNPRHKITKRGQNVTFRCDPISEHNRLYWYRQTLGQGPEFLTYFQNEAQLEKSRLLSDRFSAERPKGSFSTLEIQRTEQGDSAMYLCAGSQAGSYEQYFGPGTRLTVT.

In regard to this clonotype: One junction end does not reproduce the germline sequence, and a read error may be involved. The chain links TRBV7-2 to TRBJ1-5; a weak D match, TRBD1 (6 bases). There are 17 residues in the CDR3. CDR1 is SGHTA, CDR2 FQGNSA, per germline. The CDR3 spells CASSLEPLTGSDQRQHF. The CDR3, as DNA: TGTGCCAGCAGCTTGGAACCGTTAACAGGGTCGGATCAGCGCCAGCATTTT.

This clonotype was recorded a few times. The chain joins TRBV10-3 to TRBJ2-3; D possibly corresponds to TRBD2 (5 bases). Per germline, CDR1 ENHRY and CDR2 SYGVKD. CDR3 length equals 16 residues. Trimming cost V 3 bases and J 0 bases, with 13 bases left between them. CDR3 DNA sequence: TGTGCCATCAGTGAATTCCGAGCGGCTAGCACAGATACGCAGTATTTT. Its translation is CAISEFRAASTDTQYF.

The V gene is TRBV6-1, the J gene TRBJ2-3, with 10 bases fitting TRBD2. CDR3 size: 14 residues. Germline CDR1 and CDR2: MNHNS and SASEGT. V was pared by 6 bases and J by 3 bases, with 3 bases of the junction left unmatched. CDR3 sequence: CASSAGLATDTQYF. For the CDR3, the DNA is TGTGCCAGCAGCGCGGGACTAGCGACAGATACGCAGTATTTT.

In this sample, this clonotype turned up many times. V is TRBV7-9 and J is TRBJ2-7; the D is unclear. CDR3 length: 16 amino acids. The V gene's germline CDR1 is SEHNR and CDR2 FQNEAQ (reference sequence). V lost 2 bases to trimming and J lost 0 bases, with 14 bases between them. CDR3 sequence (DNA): TGTGCCAGCAGCTTAAGGGTTCCAGCAAACTCCTACGAGCAGTACTTC. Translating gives CASSLRVPANSYEQYF.

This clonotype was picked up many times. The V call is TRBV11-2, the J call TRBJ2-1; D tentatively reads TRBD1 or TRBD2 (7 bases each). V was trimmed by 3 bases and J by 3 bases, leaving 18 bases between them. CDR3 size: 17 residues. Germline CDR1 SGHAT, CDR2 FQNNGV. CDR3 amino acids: CASSLWGGQTLYNEQFF. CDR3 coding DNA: TGTGCCAGCAGCTTGTGGGGGGGACAGACGCTCTACAATGAGCAGTTCTTC.

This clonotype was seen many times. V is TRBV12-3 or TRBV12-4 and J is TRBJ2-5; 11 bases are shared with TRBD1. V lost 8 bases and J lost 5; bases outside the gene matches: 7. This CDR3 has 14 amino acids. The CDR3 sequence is CASDGTGGRETQYF. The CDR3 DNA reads TGTGCCAGCGATGGGACAGGGGGTCGGGAGACCCAGTACTTC.

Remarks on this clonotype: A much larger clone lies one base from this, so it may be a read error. The CDR3 DNA sequence: TGTGCCACCAGGGTGGAACAAGGGAACACTGAAGCTTTCTTT. This codes for CATRVEQGNTEAFF. V gene TRBV24-1 combines with J gene TRBJ1-1, with no clear D. Per the germline V gene, CDR1 is KGHDR and CDR2 is SFDVKD. The CDR3 runs 14 residues. V lost 7 bases to trimming and J lost 1 base, with 12 bases between them.

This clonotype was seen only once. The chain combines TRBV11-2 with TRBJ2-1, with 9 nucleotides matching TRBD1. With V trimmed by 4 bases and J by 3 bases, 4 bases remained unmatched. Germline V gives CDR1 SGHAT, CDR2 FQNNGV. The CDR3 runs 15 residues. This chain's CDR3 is CASSWGTGIYNEQFF. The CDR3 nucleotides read TGTGCCAGCAGCTGGGGGACAGGGATCTACAATGAGCAGTTCTTC. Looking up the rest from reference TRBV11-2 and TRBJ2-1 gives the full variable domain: EAGVAQSPRYKIIEKRQSVAFWCNPISGHATLYWYQQILGQGPKLLIQFQNNGVVDDSQLPKDRFSAERLKGVDSTLKIQPAKLEDSAVYLCASSWGTGIYNEQFFGPGTRLTVL.

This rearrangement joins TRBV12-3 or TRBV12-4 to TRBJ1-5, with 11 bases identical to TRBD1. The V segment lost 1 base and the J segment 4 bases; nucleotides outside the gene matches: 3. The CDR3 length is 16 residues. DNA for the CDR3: TGTGCCAGCAGTTTAGGGACAGGGGGCCCAAATCAGCCCCAGCATTTT. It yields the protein CASSLGTGGPNQPQHF.

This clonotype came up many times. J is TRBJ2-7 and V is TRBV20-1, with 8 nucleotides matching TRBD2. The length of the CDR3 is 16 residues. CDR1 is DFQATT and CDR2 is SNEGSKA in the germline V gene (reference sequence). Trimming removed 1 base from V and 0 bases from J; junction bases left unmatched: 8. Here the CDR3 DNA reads TGCAGTGCTAGAGGAGATAGCGGGATAAGCTCCTACGAGCAGTACTTC. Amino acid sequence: CSARGDSGISSYEQYF.

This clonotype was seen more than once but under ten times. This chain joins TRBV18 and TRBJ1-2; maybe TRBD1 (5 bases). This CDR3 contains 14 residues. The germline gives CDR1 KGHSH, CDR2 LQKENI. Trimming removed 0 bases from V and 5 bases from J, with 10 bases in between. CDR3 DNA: TGTGCCAGCTCACCACCGGCCAGGGAGTATGGCTACACCTTC. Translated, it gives CASSPPAREYGYTF.

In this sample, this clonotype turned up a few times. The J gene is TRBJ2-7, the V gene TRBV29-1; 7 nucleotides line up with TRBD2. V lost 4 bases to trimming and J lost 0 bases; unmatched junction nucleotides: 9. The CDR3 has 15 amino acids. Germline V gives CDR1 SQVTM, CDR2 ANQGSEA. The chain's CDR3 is CSVVGLRENSYEQYF. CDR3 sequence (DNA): TGCAGCGTTGTAGGGCTGCGGGAGAACTCCTACGAGCAGTACTTC.

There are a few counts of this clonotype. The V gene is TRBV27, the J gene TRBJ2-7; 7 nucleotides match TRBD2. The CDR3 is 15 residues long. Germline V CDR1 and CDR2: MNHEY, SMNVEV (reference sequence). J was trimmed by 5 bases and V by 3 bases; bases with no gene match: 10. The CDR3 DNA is TGTGCCAGCAGTTTCGATCGGGCGGGAGAAAACGAGCAGTACTTC. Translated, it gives CASSFDRAGENEQYF.

The CDR3 spells CASSPPGEYYGYTF. DNA of the CDR3: TGTGCCAGCAGCCCGCCCGGGGAATACTATGGCTACACCTTC. The chain is built from TRBV7-9 and TRBJ1-2; D call uncertain. Trimming cost V 5 bases and J 3 bases, with 13 bases left between them. CDR3 length equals 14 residues. The germline V gene encodes CDR1 SEHNR and CDR2 FQNEAQ (reference sequence).

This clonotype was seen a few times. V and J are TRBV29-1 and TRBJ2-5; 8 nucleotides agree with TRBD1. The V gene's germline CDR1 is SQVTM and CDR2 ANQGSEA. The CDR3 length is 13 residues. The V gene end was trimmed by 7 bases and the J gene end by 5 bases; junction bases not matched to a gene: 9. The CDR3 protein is CSASGGAGETQYF. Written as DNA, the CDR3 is TGCAGCGCCTCAGGGGGCGCGGGGGAGACCCAGTACTTC.

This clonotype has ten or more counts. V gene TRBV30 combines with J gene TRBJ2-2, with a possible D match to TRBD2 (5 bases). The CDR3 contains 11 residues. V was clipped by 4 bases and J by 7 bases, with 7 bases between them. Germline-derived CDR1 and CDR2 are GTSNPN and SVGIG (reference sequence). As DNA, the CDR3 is TGTGCCTGGACCAGCGGCGGGGAGCTGTTTTTT. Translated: CAWTSGGELFF.

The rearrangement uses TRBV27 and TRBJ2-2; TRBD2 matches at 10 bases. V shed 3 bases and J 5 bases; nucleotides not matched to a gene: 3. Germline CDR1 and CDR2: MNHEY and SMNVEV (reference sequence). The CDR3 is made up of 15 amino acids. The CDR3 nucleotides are TGTGCCAGCAGTTTCGGGACTAGCGTAACCGGGGAGCTGTTTTTT. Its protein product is CASSFGTSVTGELFF.